Given below is one T cell receptor (beta chain) in context. The sample belongs to a study of shared clonotypes between healthy human individuals. CDR1 and CDR2 (germline): SGDLS, YYNGEE. This CDR3 comprises 16 residues. V trimming: 0 bases; J trimming: 3 bases; junction bases outside the gene matches: 7. Measured with immunoSEQ multiplex PCR; TCRdb has only the in-frame clones, and not every one. This repertoire shows hundreds of thousands of clones, 55% to 85% found once; its top ten account for 1.5% to 2%. Source material: memory CD4+ T cells sorted from blood. The subset is: CD45RA-negative fraction. This chain connects TRBV9 to TRBJ2-3, with 7 bases lining up with TRBD2. This clonotype was obtained from a woman aged 25 to 39 in good health. This CDR3 is CASSVAMAGATDTQYF. The CDR3 DNA sequence: TGTGCCAGCAGCGTAGCTATGGCGGGAGCGACAGATACGCAGTATTTT.